This T cell receptor beta chain was captured in a study of shared clonotypes between healthy human individuals. Overall study: Per donor, three plates held CD4 naive cells, three held CD4 memory, two held CD8 naive and one held CD8 memory.

Method: immunoSEQ multiplex PCR; TCRdb's copy keeps in-frame clones and lacks some. This table holds over a million clones, around 97% found once. V lost 0 bases and J lost 3, with 10 bases in between. The CDR3 spans 14 residues. The germline V gene encodes CDR1 SGDLS and CDR2 YYNGEE. Whole-study findings and limits: The study found lower generation probabilities in non-shared clonotypes than in those shared by all four donors.

CD4+ cells were split into CD45RA+ naive and CD45RA-negative memory subsets. A remark on this clone: The antigen is not known.

This TCR came from a man in his thirties or forties in good health. This chain uses TRBV9 with TRBJ2-7; no clear D gene. Sequencing input: naive CD4+ T cells sorted from blood. Subset meaning: CD45RA+ positively selected. The CDR3 bases are TGTGCCAGCAGCGTAGCGATGGTTGGCTACGAGCAGTACTTC. It encodes CASSVAMVGYEQYF.